Presented here are 19 T cell receptor beta chains from one specimen sequenced in a study of regulatory T cells in long-lasting Graves disease. Time point: persistent/refractory GD, antithyroid drugs over 5 years with positive TRAb. Scientists built the TCR library using RNA that was extracted from PBMCs. Arm-PCR of CDR3 regions with iRepertoire HTBI primers generated TCR beta libraries. In TCRdb, the multiplex PCR reads were re-called with MiXCR into one record per CDR3 protein. This sample has about 290,000 distinct CDR3 sequences, with around 21% found just once. Sequenced material: peripheral blood mononuclear cells (PBMCs), taken when the disease was refractory, from a patient treated with antithyroid drugs. The receptors come from a female donor with Graves disease.

CDR3 DNA sequence: TGTGCCAGCAGTCTTTTAGACGAGCAGTACTTC. This translates into CASSLLDEQYF. The V call is TRBV2, the J call TRBJ2-7; no clear D. V was shortened by 5 bases and J by 5 bases, with 7 bases between the two germline ends. CDR1 is SNHLY, CDR2 FYNNEI, per germline. This CDR3 comprises 11 residues.

Only one count was recorded for this clonotype. The rearrangement joins TRBV6-2 or TRBV6-3 to TRBJ1-5, with D unresolved. The V end was cut by 2 bases, the J end by 9 bases, with 14 bases between. Germline CDR1 and CDR2: MNHEY and SVGEGT. CDR3 length: 14 residues. The CDR3 nucleotides read TGTGCCAGCAGTTACACGGCGGGGTATTCGCCCCAGCATTTT. It encodes CASSYTAGYSPQHF.

In its sample, this clonotype was seen many times. The rearrangement links TRBV3-1 to TRBJ1-2; TRBD1 matches at 12 bases. This CDR3 region has 16 residues. The V and J ends lost 1 base and 4 bases, in that order; junction bases with no gene match: 4. CDR1 is LGHDT, CDR2 YNNKEL, per germline (reference sequence). CDR3 sequence: CASSQVAGQGAYGYTF. The DNA for the CDR3 is TGTGCCAGCAGCCAAGTCGCGGGACAGGGGGCCTATGGCTACACCTTC.

This clonotype appeared many times. The V call is TRBV7-2, the J call TRBJ2-7; 7 bases agree with TRBD2. Germline values: CDR1 SGHTA, CDR2 FQGNSA. This CDR3 has 14 amino acids. Trimming removed 3 bases from V and 2 bases from J; junction bases left unmatched: 4. The CDR3 DNA sequence: TGTGCCAGCAGCTTTGAGCGGGACGCCTACGAGCAGTACTTC. It yields the protein CASSFERDAYEQYF.

V gene TRBV30 combines with J gene TRBJ1-1; D is perhaps TRBD1 (5 bases). There are 13 residues in the CDR3. CDR1 and CDR2 (germline): GTSNPN, SVGIG (reference sequence). Between the trimmed V and J ends, which lost 3 bases and 4 bases, there was a span of 12 bases. CDR3 loop: CAWSAGFRTEAFF. CDR3 DNA: TGTGCCTGGAGCGCAGGGTTTCGCACTGAAGCTTTCTTT. The full variable domain, rest sourced from reference TRBV30 and TRBJ1-1, is SQTIHQWPATLVQPVGSPLSLECTVEGTSNPNLYWYRQAAGRGLQLLFYSVGIGQISSEVPQNLSASRPQDRQFILSSKKLLLSDSGFYLCAWSAGFRTEAFFGQGTRLTVV.

This clonotype was recorded many times. The CDR3: CASRHQAPRPGGELFF. CDR3 DNA: TGTGCCAGCAGACACCAAGCCCCCAGGCCCGGCGGGGAGCTGTTTTTT. J is TRBJ2-2 and V is TRBV2; D unclear. From germline, CDR1 is SNHLY and CDR2 FYNNEI. This CDR3 comprises 16 residues. Trimming stripped 6 bases from V and 7 bases from J, with 21 bases between.

This clonotype has ten or more counts. The J gene is TRBJ1-5, the V gene TRBV15; tentatively, D is TRBD1 (6 bases). The V gene's germline CDR1 is LNHNV and CDR2 YYDKDF (reference sequence). Trimming pared 0 bases from V and 6 bases from J, leaving 6 bases between. The CDR3 runs 13 residues. CDR3 sequence: CATSREGGQPQHF. The CDR3 DNA is TGTGCCACCAGCAGAGAAGGGGGTCAGCCCCAGCATTTT.

The chain links TRBV9 to TRBJ1-4; D gene ambiguous. This CDR3 region has 15 residues. Trimming removed 0 bases at V and 3 bases at J, with 9 bases between. Per the germline V gene, CDR1 is SGDLS and CDR2 is YYNGEE. CDR3 sequence: CASSVGNSPNEKLFF. The CDR3 coding sequence is TGTGCCAGCAGCGTAGGGAACAGCCCTAATGAAAAACTGTTTTTT.

As to this clonotype: This clone may be a read error of a much larger clone one base away. CDR3 in DNA: TGTGCCAGCAGTAGGACAGAATATAGCAATCAGCCCCAGCATTTT. Protein sequence: CASSRTEYSNQPQHF. The chain carries TRBV6-2 or TRBV6-3 and TRBJ1-5; D might be TRBD1 (6 bases). Germline-derived CDR1 and CDR2 are MNHEY and SVGEGT. The CDR3 sequence is 15 residues long. The ends were cut back, 5 bases at V and 0 bases at J, with 11 bases in the middle.

This clonotype has at least ten counts. The chain has TRBV27 and TRBJ2-5, with D hard to call. Germline V lookup: CDR1 MNHEY, CDR2 SMNVEV (reference sequence). Between the trimmed V and J ends, which lost 3 bases and 5 bases, there was a span of 10 bases. This CDR3 spans 13 amino acids. DNA of the CDR3: TGTGCCAGCAGTTTCGGAGTCGGGGAGACCCAGTACTTC. Translating it yields CASSFGVGETQYF.

On this clonotype: It is likely a read error, because the conserved phenylalanine at the end of the CDR3 is missing. The rearrangement joins TRBV3-1 to TRBJ1-5; no definite D call. The germline V gene encodes CDR1 LGHDT and CDR2 YNNKEL (reference sequence). With 0 bases removed from V and 7 bases from J, the gap between germline ends came to 10 bases. The length of the CDR3 is 14 residues. The CDR3 region has the DNA TGTGCCAGCAGCCAAGAAGGCAGCGGCCAGCCCCAGCATCTT. Translated, it gives CASSQEGSGQPQHL.

At least ten counts were recorded for this clonotype. The V and J genes are TRBV24-1 and TRBJ2-5; D uncertain. Germline CDR1 reads KGHDR; CDR2 reads SFDVKD. Trimming stripped 4 bases from V and 5 bases from J, with 10 bases between. The CDR3 has 13 residues. This CDR3 is CATSDTLRETQYF. The CDR3 DNA sequence: TGTGCCACCAGTGACACCCTGAGGGAGACCCAGTACTTC.

This clonotype was observed a handful of times. V gene TRBV7-9 combines with J gene TRBJ2-5, with D maybe TRBD1 (6 bases). CDR1 and CDR2 (germline): SEHNR, FQNEAQ (reference sequence). Trimming removed 4 bases at V and 1 base at J, with 16 bases between. This CDR3 spans 16 amino acids. The CDR3 spells CASSSELGQFQETQYF. DNA for the CDR3: TGTGCCAGCAGCTCCGAACTTGGACAGTTCCAAGAGACCCAGTACTTC.

This clonotype was detected many times. In DNA form, the CDR3 reads TGTGCCAGCAGTTTGGGCGGCCCAGACTCTGGAAACACCATATATTTT. It specifies CASSLGGPDSGNTIYF. The chain links TRBV27 to TRBJ1-3; D gene ambiguous. The V gene lost 3 bases and the J gene lost 0 bases, with 12 bases spanning the gap. This CDR3 has 16 amino acids. Germline assignment: CDR1 MNHEY and CDR2 SMNVEV (reference sequence).

This clonotype has a single count. The V and J genes are TRBV7-8 and TRBJ2-1; 9 nucleotides agree with TRBD2. With 5 bases clipped from V and 0 bases from J, the junction kept 5 bases outside the gene matches. CDR1 is SGHVS, CDR2 FQNEAQ, per germline. This CDR3 comprises 16 residues. CDR3 in DNA: TGTGCCAGCAGCCGAGCGGGAGGTCCCTCCTACAATGAGCAGTTCTTC. It specifies CASSRAGGPSYNEQFF.

This chain uses TRBV27 with TRBJ2-2; TRBD1 matches at 8 bases. The germline gives CDR1 MNHEY, CDR2 SMNVEV (reference sequence). There are 13 residues in the CDR3. V lost 8 bases and J lost 6; bases outside the gene matches: 5. CDR3 nucleotide sequence: TGTGCCAGCGGTCAGGGGGCCGCCGGGGAGCTGTTTTTT. Its protein is CASGQGAAGELFF.

This clonotype has more than one count but fewer than ten. The chain joins TRBV27 to TRBJ2-2; 7 positions agree with TRBD1. Losses at the gene ends were 4 bases for V and 1 base for J; bases not matched to a gene: 12. This CDR3 is built from 18 residues. Germline V gene data show CDR1 as MNHEY and CDR2 as SMNVEV (reference sequence). CDR3 sequence (DNA): TGTGCCAGCAGTTCCCATCCCGGGACAGAGTGGAACACCGGGGAGCTGTTTTTT. Its protein is CASSSHPGTEWNTGELFF.

This clonotype has a handful of counts. V and J are TRBV7-2 and TRBJ1-4, with D perhaps TRBD1 (6 bases). Germline CDR1 is SGHTA and CDR2 is FQGNSA. The CDR3 has 15 amino acids. Trimming shortened V by 0 bases and J by 8 bases, and 13 bases separated the two germline ends. CDR3 protein: CASSLATAGVEKLFF. The CDR3 nucleotides read TGTGCCAGCAGCTTAGCGACGGCAGGGGTAGAAAAACTGTTTTTT.

J is TRBJ2-2 and V is TRBV30; D uncertain. This CDR3 is 13 amino acids long. The germline gives CDR1 GTSNPN, CDR2 SVGIG (reference sequence). V was trimmed by 2 bases and J by 8 bases, leaving 12 bases between them. As DNA, the CDR3 is TGTGCCTGGAGTTGGTTAGGTCGAGGGGAGCTGTTTTTT. Translation gives CAWSWLGRGELFF.